This TCR beta chain emerged from a study of regulatory T cells in long-lasting Graves disease. J was trimmed by 2 bases and V by 6 bases; bases with no gene match: 19. The CDR3 has 19 amino acids. Germline values: CDR1 LNHDA, CDR2 SQIVND (reference sequence). Building of the TCR beta libraries involved iRepertoire HTBI primers and Arm-PCR of CDR3 regions. TCRdb redid the calling of the multiplex PCR reads with MiXCR, one entry per CDR3 protein. The sample records about 560,000 distinct CDR3 sequences, about 16% being singletons. Stated time point: newly diagnosed GD, antithyroid drugs for less than 3 months. Extracted RNA from PBMCs served as the source of the TCR library. The same data also contributed to another study, on T cells in Graves' hyperthyroidism and ophthalmopathy.

The receptor comes from a man younger than 35 with Graves disease. The chain is built from TRBV19 and TRBJ2-7, with 10 bases that match TRBD2. The input for sequencing was peripheral blood mononuclear cells (PBMCs), taken at new diagnosis, from a patient treated with antithyroid drugs. The CDR3 loop is CASSAAILGLAVLPYEQYF. For the CDR3, the DNA is TGTGCCAGTAGCGCTGCCATCCTCGGACTAGCGGTGCTCCCCTACGAGCAGTACTTC.